This TCR beta chain was recovered during a study of CD8 T cells in Susac syndrome. Sequencing of TCR beta was carried out in blood CD8+ and CD4+ T cells. Note on this clonotype: Its antigen is unknown.

This CDR3 is 13 amino acids long. V lost 5 bases to trimming and J lost 3 bases, with 11 bases between them. The germline V gene encodes CDR1 SEHNR and CDR2 FQNEAQ (reference sequence). Random hexamers served to reverse transcribe about 0.45 to 1 ug RNA. Amplification of TCR beta CDR3 across 54 Vbeta and 13 Jbeta was performed with immunoSEQ multiplex PCR. TCRdb re-analysed the immunoSEQ multiplex PCR reads in MiXCR, keeping a single row per CDR3 protein. The sample has fewer than 150,000 distinct CDR3 sequences, around 90% seen once. Study outcomes and limitations: The authors acknowledged that the study's TCR sequencing and HLA analysis involved relatively few individuals.

The V gene is TRBV7-9, the J gene TRBJ2-7; no clear D gene. The receptor's source is a human donor with multiple sclerosis. Specimen: CD8+ T cells from PBMCs. In DNA form, the CDR3 reads TGTGCCAGCAGCCCAGAGGTCCGCTACGAGCAGTACTTC. This encodes CASSPEVRYEQYF.